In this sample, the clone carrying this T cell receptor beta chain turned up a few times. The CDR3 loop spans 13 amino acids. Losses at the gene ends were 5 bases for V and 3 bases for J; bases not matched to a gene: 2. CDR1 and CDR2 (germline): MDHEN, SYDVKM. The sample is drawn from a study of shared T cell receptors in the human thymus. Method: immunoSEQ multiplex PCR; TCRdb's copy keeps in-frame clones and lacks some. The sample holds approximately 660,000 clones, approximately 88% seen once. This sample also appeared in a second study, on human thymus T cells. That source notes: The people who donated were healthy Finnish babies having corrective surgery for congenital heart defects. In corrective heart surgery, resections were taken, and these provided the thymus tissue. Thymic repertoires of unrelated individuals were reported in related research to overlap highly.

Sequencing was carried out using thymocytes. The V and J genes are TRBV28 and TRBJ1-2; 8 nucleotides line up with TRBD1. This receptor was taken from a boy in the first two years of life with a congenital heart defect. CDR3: CASSRGQDYGYTF. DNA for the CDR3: TGTGCCAGCAGTCGGGGACAGGACTATGGCTACACCTTC.